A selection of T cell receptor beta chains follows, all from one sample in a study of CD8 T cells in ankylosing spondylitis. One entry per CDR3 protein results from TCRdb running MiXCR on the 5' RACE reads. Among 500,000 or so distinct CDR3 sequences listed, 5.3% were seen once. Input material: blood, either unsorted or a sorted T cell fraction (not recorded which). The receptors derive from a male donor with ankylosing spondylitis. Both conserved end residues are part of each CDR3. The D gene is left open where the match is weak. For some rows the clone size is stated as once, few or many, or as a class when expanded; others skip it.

TGTGCCAGCAGCTTTGTACTTCACACCGGGGAGCTGTTTTTT	CASSFVLHTGELFF	14	TRBJ2-2	-	many	TRBV7-2
TGTGCCATCAGAGGGACAGACCTGTCCTACGAGCAGTACTTC	CAIRGTDLSYEQYF	14	TRBJ2-7	TRBD1	many	TRBV10-3
TGCAGCGTGCCCGTTTCCAATGAGCAGTTCTTC	CSVPVSNEQFF	11	TRBJ2-1	-	many	TRBV29-1
TGCAGTGCTAGATCATCGCTAGCGGGGCCCGAGGATACGCAGTATTTT	CSARSSLAGPEDTQYF	16	TRBJ2-3	TRBD2	many	TRBV20-1
TGTGCCAGCTCACAACCAGGGGGTCGGACTGAAGCTTTCTTT	CASSQPGGRTEAFF	14	TRBJ1-1	TRBD1	many	TRBV18
TGCAGTGCGCATAGGGGTAACACCGGGGAGCTGTTTTTT	CSAHRGNTGELFF	13	TRBJ2-2	-	many	TRBV20-1
TGTGCCAGCAGTTTAGCACAGGGATTACACACCGGGGAGCTGTTTTTT	CASSLAQGLHTGELFF	16	TRBJ2-2	-	-	TRBV28
TGCGCCAGCAGCTGGCAGGGAGACACCGGGGAGCTGTTTTTT	CASSWQGDTGELFF	14	TRBJ2-2	-	many	TRBV4-3
TGTGCCAGCAGCTTAAATGCCCCGGGACAGGGCACTAACTATGGCTACACCTTC	CASSLNAPGQGTNYGYTF	18	TRBJ1-2	TRBD1	many	TRBV11-2
TGTGCCAGCAGTCCCGGGACAGGGTTGAATGAGCAGTTCTTC	CASSPGTGLNEQFF	14	TRBJ2-1	TRBD1	many	TRBV12-3/TRBV12-4
TGTGCCAGCAGTCCCAGGAGGACAGCGAGCTCCTACGAGCAGTACTTC	CASSPRRTASSYEQYF	16	TRBJ2-7	-	many	TRBV27
TGCGCCAGCAGCTTTATGCAGGGGGACTATGGCTACACCTTC	CASSFMQGDYGYTF	14	TRBJ1-2	TRBD1	many	TRBV5-1
TGCGCCAGCAGCGCCCGTGATGGTAGCGGGAGGGGTGCAAATGAGCAGTTCTTC	CASSARDGSGRGANEQFF	18	TRBJ2-1	TRBD2	many	TRBV4-3
TGCAGCGTTTCTCGGGGAGCGACAGATACGCAGTATTTT	CSVSRGATDTQYF	13	TRBJ2-3	-	many	TRBV29-1
TGTGCCAGCAGCCAAAGCAGAGAGGGGGGACAGCCCCAGCATTTT	CASSQSREGGQPQHF	15	TRBJ1-5	-	many	TRBV4-2
TGCAGCGCTGGGACAGGGGTTAGCAATGAGCAGTTCTTC	CSAGTGVSNEQFF	13	TRBJ2-1	TRBD1	many	TRBV29-1
TGCAGCGTCATACAGGGAGGTGACTATGGCTACACCTTC	CSVIQGGDYGYTF	13	TRBJ1-2	-	many	TRBV29-1
TGCGCCAGCAGCGCGACTAGCGGGAGCCCCTACTCTCAGCAGTACTTC	CASSATSGSPYSQQYF	16	TRBJ2-7	TRBD2	many	TRBV5-1
TGCGCCAGCAGCCTACAGACAGGGGACCCTAACTATGGCTACACCTTC	CASSLQTGDPNYGYTF	16	TRBJ1-2	TRBD1	many	TRBV4-1
TGTGCCAGCAGCCAGCAAGTGAACACCGGGGAGCTGTTTTTT	CASSQQVNTGELFF	14	TRBJ2-2	-	few	TRBV3-1
TGTGCCAGCAGCCGCTCACTAAGGACTAGCGGGGGGGAAGAGACCCAGTACTTC	CASSRSLRTSGGEETQYF	18	TRBJ2-5	TRBD2	many	TRBV4-2
TGCAGCGTTGCCCGCAGGGGGGAACGCAATGAGCAGTTCTTC	CSVARRGERNEQFF	14	TRBJ2-1	-	many	TRBV29-1
TGCGCCAGCAGCCAAGAGGAGTCTATAAAGAGGGAGCTGTTTTTT	CASSQEESIKRELFF	15	TRBJ2-2	-	many	TRBV4-3
TGTGCCAGCAGCTTGGCCGGGATAAATCAGCCCCAGCATTTT	CASSLAGINQPQHF	14	TRBJ1-5	-	many	TRBV11-2
TGTGCCATCGCGAAAGGGGTGGTATCCTACGAGCAGTACTTC	CAIAKGVVSYEQYF	14	TRBJ2-7	-	-	TRBV6-1
TGTGCCAGCACCACAGCGGGGGGAAACTATGGCTACACCTTC	CASTTAGGNYGYTF	14	TRBJ1-2	-	many	TRBV7-2
TGTGCCAGCAGCCTAACGGGCTCCTCGTGGGAGCAGTACTTC	CASSLTGSSWEQYF	14	TRBJ2-7	-	few	TRBV11-2
TGTGCCAGCAGCCAGAGTGAGGGTCCCTATGGCTACACCTTC	CASSQSEGPYGYTF	14	TRBJ1-2	-	many	TRBV3-1
TGTGCCAGCAGCCCACCTACAGGGGGTCTTGGCTACACCTTC	CASSPPTGGLGYTF	14	TRBJ1-2	TRBD1	many	TRBV7-9
TGTGCCAGCAGTGAAGTAGGAGGCACAGATACGCAGTATTTT	CASSEVGGTDTQYF	14	TRBJ2-3	-	many	TRBV6-4
TGCAGCGTTGAGGCAGGAGCTGGAAACACCATATATTTT	CSVEAGAGNTIYF	13	TRBJ1-3	-	many	TRBV29-1
TGTGCCAGCAGTTCCGGCCCCTCGTATGAGCAGTTCTTC	CASSSGPSYEQFF	13	TRBJ2-1	-	-	TRBV27